This passage covers 2 T cell receptor beta chains from one sample sequenced in a study of OX40 agonist ivuxolimab in advanced cancers. The table came from immunoSEQ multiplex PCR; TCRdb's copy has only in-frame clones and leaves some out. This table has tens of thousands of clones, under 95% appearing once. The material was CD4+ or CD8+ T cells sorted from blood, obtained in a trial of the OX40 agonist ivuxolimab. The receptors here all came from an adult with an advanced solid tumor such as melanoma, head and neck, liver or kidney cancer.

This chain connects TRBV5-1 to TRBJ2-7, with 8 bases aligning to TRBD1. The junction had 8 bases not matched to a gene; V was cut back by 2 bases and J by 13 bases. The germline V gene encodes CDR1 SGHRS and CDR2 YFSETQ. The CDR3 length is 12 residues. CDR3 DNA sequence: TGCGCCAGCAGCTTAAACGGACAGGGTCGCTACTTC. This gives the protein CASSLNGQGRYF.

This rearrangement joins TRBV5-1 to TRBJ2-1, with 16 bases lining up with TRBD2. Per the germline V gene, CDR1 is SGHRS and CDR2 is YFSETQ. The V segment lost 0 bases and the J segment 10 bases; nucleotides outside the gene matches: 4. This CDR3 contains 16 residues. The CDR3 bases are TGCGCCAGCAGCTTGGCGGGACTAGCGGGAGGGCCCGAGCAGTTCTTC. Translation: CASSLAGLAGGPEQFF.